This is a list of T cell receptor beta chains from one sample in a study of radiotherapy plus CTLA-4 blockade in lung cancer. Clones were read by immunoSEQ multiplex PCR, and TCRdb kept only the in-frame ones, dropping some. The sample consists of about 72,000 clones, over 65% of them appearing once. The input for sequencing was peripheral blood, taken from a patient treated with radiotherapy plus ipilimumab. Receptors originate from a human donor with non-small cell lung cancer who had a complete response to radiotherapy plus ipilimumab. Each CDR3 is given with its conserved first and last residue. The D gene is left open where the match is weak. Clone size, where shown, is once, few, many, or a class for clones that have expanded.

d_gene	v_gene	j_gene	len	abundance	CDR3aa	CDR3nt
NA	TRBV7-2	TRBJ1-2	11	NA	CASSLLGGYTF	TGTGCCAGCAGCTTGCTGGGGGGCTACACCTTC
NA	TRBV11-2	TRBJ2-7	14	once	CASSLGLGGYEQYF	TGTGCCAGCAGCTTAGGATTGGGAGGCTACGAGCAGTACTTC
NA	TRBV7-9	TRBJ2-5	16	NA	CASSLRTPGTTETQYF	TGTGCCAGCAGCTTGCGTACCCCCGGGACCACGGAGACCCAGTACTTC
NA	TRBV18	TRBJ1-3	15	few	CASSPGGGSGNTIYF	TGTGCCAGCTCACCCGGGGGCGGCTCTGGAAACACCATATATTTT
NA	TRBV12-2	TRBJ2-7	16	NA	CASRLGVGRRSYEQYF	TGTGCAAGTCGCTTAGGGGTGGGGAGAAGGTCCTACGAGCAGTACTTC
TRBD1	TRBV29-1	TRBJ1-2	17	NA	CSVGDTGRGRVSYGYTF	TGCAGCGTTGGAGATACGGGCAGGGGGCGAGTAAGCTATGGCTACACCTTC
NA	TRBV19	TRBJ2-1	12	few	CASKGQLNEQFF	TGTGCCAGTAAAGGACAGCTCAATGAGCAGTTCTTC
NA	TRBV5-1	TRBJ2-1	13	NA	CASSLDGLEEQFF	TGCGCCAGCAGCTTGGACGGCCTGGAGGAGCAGTTCTTC
TRBD1	TRBV5-6	TRBJ1-4	18	NA	CASSAYLTGGETNEKLLF	TGTGCCAGCAGCGCATACTTAACAGGGGGAGAAACTAATGAAAAACTGCTTTTT
NA	TRBV7-6	TRBJ1-1	15	NA	CASSYTDRPNTEAFF	TGTGCCAGCAGCTATACTGACAGACCGAACACTGAAGCTTTCTTT
TRBD1	TRBV20-1	TRBJ1-2	11	NA	CSAPTGEGYTF	TGCAGTGCCCCGACAGGGGAGGGCTACACCTTC
TRBD1	TRBV7-6	TRBJ2-1	17	NA	CASSWRGRGQGNNEQFF	TGTGCCAGCAGCTGGAGAGGGAGGGGACAGGGGAACAATGAGCAGTTCTTC
NA	TRBV2	TRBJ1-2	15	NA	CASSEFLGSNYGYTF	TGTGCCAGCAGTGAATTTCTGGGTTCTAACTATGGCTACACCTTC
NA	TRBV27	TRBJ2-2	17	NA	CASSLGAGAANTGELFF	TGTGCCAGCAGTTTGGGGGCGGGGGCAGCGAACACCGGGGAGCTGTTTTTT
NA	TRBV9	TRBJ1-5	14	NA	CASSGMGSNQPQHF	TGTGCCAGCAGCGGTATGGGGAGCAATCAGCCCCAGCATTTT
TRBD1	TRBV6-5	TRBJ1-1	16	few	CASSYDGQGANTEAFF	TGTGCCAGCAGTTACGATGGACAGGGGGCGAACACTGAAGCTTTCTTT
TRBD1	TRBV25-1	TRBJ1-6	17	once	CASSEFKDRGGNSPLHF	TGTGCCAGCAGTGAATTCAAGGACAGGGGAGGTAATTCACCCCTCCACTTT
NA	TRBV18	TRBJ2-5	14	NA	CASSQQLGEETQYF	TGTGCCAGCTCACAACAGCTAGGTGAAGAGACCCAGTACTTC
TRBD2	TRBV5-1	TRBJ2-1	17	NA	CASSFQLAGGPGNEQFF	TGCGCCAGCAGCTTCCAACTAGCGGGAGGGCCGGGTAATGAGCAGTTCTTC
NA	TRBV19	TRBJ2-3	15	NA	CASSKGGGAADTQYF	TGTGCCAGTAGTAAGGGGGGGGGCGCAGCGGATACGCAGTATTTT
NA	TRBV19	TRBJ1-3	17	NA	CASSIDLQGFSGNTIYF	TGTGCCAGTAGTATAGACTTACAGGGTTTCTCTGGAAACACCATATATTTT
TRBD1	TRBV30	TRBJ2-1	13	NA	CAWDPGTVNEQFF	TGTGCCTGGGACCCCGGGACAGTCAATGAGCAGTTCTTC
NA	TRBV10-1	TRBJ2-4	17	NA	CASSESGSTLAKNIQYF	TGCGCCAGCAGTGAGTCGGGAAGTACTCTAGCCAAAAACATTCAGTACTTC
TRBD2	TRBV5-1	TRBJ2-1	14	NA	CASSLQRGFDEQFF	TGCGCCAGCAGCTTGCAGCGGGGGTTCGATGAGCAGTTCTTC
NA	TRBV29-1	TRBJ2-5	14	NA	CSVLLSDGSKTQYF	TGCAGCGTTTTGCTCTCGGACGGATCCAAGACCCAGTACTTC
NA	TRBV27	TRBJ1-4	16	NA	CASSSYGTALIEKLFF	TGTGCCAGCAGCTCATACGGGACTGCTTTAATAGAAAAACTGTTTTTT
TRBD2	TRBV9	TRBJ2-3	20	NA	CASSRRGLAGGDLATDTQYF	TGTGCCAGCAGCCGCAGGGGACTAGCGGGGGGGGATCTAGCCACAGATACGCAGTATTTT
NA	TRBV6-5	TRBJ1-1	14	NA	CASSYSRLNTEAFF	TGTGCCAGCAGTTACTCGAGGTTGAACACTGAAGCTTTCTTT
NA	TRBV7-2	TRBJ2-1	13	NA	CASSLDGRNEQFF	TGTGCCAGCAGCTTAGATGGCCGAAATGAGCAGTTCTTC
NA	TRBV30	TRBJ1-4	15	NA	CAWSRGQSFNEKLFF	TGTGCCTGGAGTAGAGGGCAGTCCTTTAATGAAAAACTGTTTTTT
NA	TRBV18	TRBJ1-1	16	NA	CASSPGVLQMNTEAFF	TGTGCCAGCTCACCAGGGGTACTTCAAATGAACACTGAAGCTTTCTTT
TRBD1	TRBV7-2	TRBJ1-4	15	NA	CASTLTLQGDPELFF	TGTGCCAGCACCCTTACATTACAGGGGGATCCGGAACTGTTTTTT
NA	TRBV4-3	TRBJ1-1	13	NA	CASSKGRNTEAFF	TGCGCCAGCAGCAAAGGACGTAACACTGAAGCTTTCTTT
TRBD2	TRBV7-9	TRBJ2-5	14	few	CASSSWGGEETQYF	TGTGCCAGCAGCTCTTGGGGGGGAGAGGAGACCCAGTACTTC
TRBD1	TRBV6-5	TRBJ1-3	15	NA	CASSPDRGGGNTIYF	TGTGCCAGCAGTCCTGACAGGGGAGGTGGAAACACCATATATTTT
NA	TRBV11-3	TRBJ2-7	13	few	CASSLPGAWEQYF	TGTGCCAGCAGCTTACCAGGGGCGTGGGAGCAGTACTTC
NA	TRBV29-1	TRBJ1-4	12	NA	CSVDPGSGKLFF	TGCAGCGTTGACCCGGGGTCGGGGAAACTGTTTTTT
TRBD1	TRBV2	TRBJ1-1	15	NA	CASSIQGFGNTEAFF	TGTGCCAGCAGCATACAGGGGTTTGGGAACACTGAAGCTTTCTTT
TRBD1	TRBV6-5	TRBJ1-5	14	once	CASRGQGVNQPQHF	TGTGCCAGCCGTGGACAGGGGGTCAATCAGCCCCAGCATTTT
NA	TRBV5-1	TRBJ2-5	15	NA	CASSLAGTKQETQYF	TGCGCCAGCAGCTTGGCCGGGACAAAACAAGAGACCCAGTACTTC
NA	TRBV7-2	TRBJ2-1	15	NA	CASSPRRDRNNEQFF	TGTGCCAGCAGCCCCCGGAGGGACAGAAACAATGAGCAGTTCTTC
NA	TRBV29-1	TRBJ2-7	12	NA	CSVTPSPGEQYF	TGCAGCGTCACGCCTAGTCCCGGCGAGCAGTACTTC
TRBD2	TRBV7-2	TRBJ2-5	17	NA	CASSSGLAGGGGETQYF	TGTGCCAGCAGCTCGGGACTAGCGGGAGGAGGGGGGGAGACCCAGTACTTC
NA	TRBV30	TRBJ1-1	13	NA	CAWSLRLNTEAFF	TGTGCCTGGAGTTTGCGCCTGAACACTGAAGCTTTCTTT
TRBD1	TRBV7-2	TRBJ1-2	13	NA	CASSDPDRAIYTF	TGTGCCAGCAGCGATCCGGACAGGGCTATATACACCTTC
NA	TRBV27	TRBJ1-5	14	few	CASSPTGYDQPQHF	TGTGCCAGCAGCCCCACAGGGTACGATCAGCCCCAGCATTTT
TRBD2	TRBV5-1	TRBJ2-3	16	NA	CASSSQPGGARDTQYF	TGCGCCAGCAGCTCTCAACCCGGGGGGGCCAGGGATACGCAGTATTTT
TRBD2	TRBV19	TRBJ2-3	14	NA	CASSVRGGGNTQYF	TGTGCCAGTAGTGTCCGCGGCGGGGGAAATACGCAGTATTTT
NA	TRBV4-1	TRBJ1-1	16	NA	CASSQDFVLQSTEAFF	TGCGCCAGCAGCCAAGATTTTGTTTTGCAATCCACTGAAGCTTTCTTT
NA	TRBV27	TRBJ2-2	12	NA	CASSLRTGELFF	TGTGCCAGCAGTTTACGCACCGGGGAGCTGTTTTTT
NA	TRBV5-6	TRBJ1-2	15	NA	CASSLVGGSVYGYTF	TGTGCCAGCAGCTTGGTCGGGGGTTCAGTCTATGGCTACACCTTC
TRBD1	TRBV7-6	TRBJ1-2	18	NA	CASSLAGGLAPAGYGYTF	TGTGCCAGCAGCTTGGCAGGGGGATTAGCCCCCGCAGGCTATGGCTACACCTTC
NA	TRBV6-5	TRBJ2-2	14	NA	CASSWGANTGELFF	TGTGCCAGCAGTTGGGGGGCGAACACCGGGGAGCTGTTTTTT
NA	TRBV25-1	TRBJ2-3	14	NA	CASSPAGLSDTQYF	TGTGCCAGCAGTCCGGCAGGGTTGTCAGATACGCAGTATTTT
NA	TRBV19	TRBJ1-1	11	NA	CASSQRTEAFF	TGTGCCAGTAGTCAACGCACTGAAGCTTTCTTT
TRBD1	TRBV11-3	TRBJ1-1	14	medium-sized	CASSTDRGLTEAFF	TGTGCCAGCAGCACCGACAGGGGGCTAACTGAAGCTTTCTTT
NA	TRBV4-1	TRBJ1-3	15	NA	CASSQAIRSGNTIYF	TGCGCCAGCAGCCAAGCGATACGCTCTGGAAACACCATATATTTT
NA	TRBV6-1	TRBJ1-1	8	NA	CASSEAFF	TGTGCCAGCAGTGAAGCTTTCTTT